This is a list of T cell receptor beta chains from one sample in a study of T cells in lung cancer brain metastases. Repertoires were generated with immunoSEQ multiplex PCR, while TCRdb's copy carries only in-frame clones and drops some. The sample holds thousands of clones, 87% seen once. The specimen was tumor tissue from the primary lung tumor. These receptors came from a woman aged 45-65 years with non-small cell lung cancer. The CDR3 runs from the conserved cysteine through the conserved F or W. The order of the fields is V gene, clone size, D gene, J gene, CDR3 DNA, CDR3 protein. D genes are given only for firm matches. The size of a clone is reported for some rows only, either as once, few or many, or as a class for expanded clones.

V gene: TRBV19
clone size: few
D gene: NA
J gene: TRBJ2-6
CDR3 DNA: TGTGCCAGTAGTAGCCGGGGATTTTCTGGGGCCAACGTCCTGACTTTC
CDR3 protein: CASSSRGFSGANVLTF

V gene: TRBV12-5
clone size: once
D gene: NA
J gene: TRBJ1-1
CDR3 DNA: TGTGCTAGTGGTTCCACTAATTTTGAAGCTTTCTTT
CDR3 protein: CASGSTNFEAFF

V gene: TRBV9
clone size: NA
D gene: TRBD2
J gene: TRBJ2-1
CDR3 DNA: TGTGCCAGCAGCGTAGGCGGGGGGTTTGATGAGCAGTTCTTC
CDR3 protein: CASSVGGGFDEQFF

V gene: TRBV12-5
clone size: NA
D gene: NA
J gene: TRBJ1-1
CDR3 DNA: TGTGCTAGTGGTCTAGGGGAGAAGAACACTGAAGCTTTCTTT
CDR3 protein: CASGLGEKNTEAFF

V gene: TRBV18
clone size: NA
D gene: NA
J gene: TRBJ1-2
CDR3 DNA: TGTGCCAGCTCACCACCGGGCTGGACTTATGGCTACACCTTC
CDR3 protein: CASSPPGWTYGYTF

V gene: TRBV6-6
clone size: once
D gene: NA
J gene: TRBJ1-5
CDR3 DNA: TGTGCCAGCAGTCCCAGGGGTGCGAGCAATCAGCCCCAGCATTTT
CDR3 protein: CASSPRGASNQPQHF

V gene: TRBV7-9
clone size: once
D gene: TRBD1
J gene: TRBJ1-1
CDR3 DNA: TGTGCCAGCATCCTTCGTCCCGGGACAGGGTCGAACACTGAAGCTTTCTTT
CDR3 protein: CASILRPGTGSNTEAFF

V gene: TRBV29-1
clone size: few
D gene: NA
J gene: TRBJ1-2
CDR3 DNA: TGCAGCGCAAAAGGGCCCTATGGCTACACCTTC
CDR3 protein: CSAKGPYGYTF

V gene: TRBV7-8
clone size: NA
D gene: NA
J gene: TRBJ1-1
CDR3 DNA: TGTGCCAGCAGCCCTCTAGGGGTTGGCACTGAAGCTTTCTTT
CDR3 protein: CASSPLGVGTEAFF

V gene: TRBV18
clone size: NA
D gene: NA
J gene: TRBJ1-1
CDR3 DNA: TGTGCCAGCTCACCACCGGGACCGGTCGGGTACACCGAAGCTTTCTTT
CDR3 protein: CASSPPGPVGYTEAFF

V gene: TRBV13
clone size: once
D gene: TRBD2
J gene: TRBJ2-1
CDR3 DNA: TGTGCCAGCAGCCCTCAGGGACTAGCGGGAGAAGGGGAGCAGTTCTTC
CDR3 protein: CASSPQGLAGEGEQFF

V gene: TRBV29-1
clone size: NA
D gene: TRBD1
J gene: TRBJ1-1
CDR3 DNA: TGCAGCGTTGAAGATCCGACAGGGGGTGGTACTGAAGCTTTCTTT
CDR3 protein: CSVEDPTGGGTEAFF

V gene: TRBV6-5
clone size: few
D gene: NA
J gene: TRBJ1-2
CDR3 DNA: TGTGCCAGCAGTTACTTACCAGGGAGTTCTTCCTATGGCTACACCTTC
CDR3 protein: CASSYLPGSSSYGYTF

V gene: TRBV7-9
clone size: NA
D gene: TRBD1
J gene: TRBJ1-1
CDR3 DNA: TGTGCCAGCAGCCAGAGGGGACAGGATGGGACTGAAGCTTTCTTT
CDR3 protein: CASSQRGQDGTEAFF

V gene: TRBV29-1
clone size: NA
D gene: NA
J gene: TRBJ1-1
CDR3 DNA: TGCAGCGTTGTTCGGTTTCTGGGTTCGGAAGCTTTCTTT
CDR3 protein: CSVVRFLGSEAFF